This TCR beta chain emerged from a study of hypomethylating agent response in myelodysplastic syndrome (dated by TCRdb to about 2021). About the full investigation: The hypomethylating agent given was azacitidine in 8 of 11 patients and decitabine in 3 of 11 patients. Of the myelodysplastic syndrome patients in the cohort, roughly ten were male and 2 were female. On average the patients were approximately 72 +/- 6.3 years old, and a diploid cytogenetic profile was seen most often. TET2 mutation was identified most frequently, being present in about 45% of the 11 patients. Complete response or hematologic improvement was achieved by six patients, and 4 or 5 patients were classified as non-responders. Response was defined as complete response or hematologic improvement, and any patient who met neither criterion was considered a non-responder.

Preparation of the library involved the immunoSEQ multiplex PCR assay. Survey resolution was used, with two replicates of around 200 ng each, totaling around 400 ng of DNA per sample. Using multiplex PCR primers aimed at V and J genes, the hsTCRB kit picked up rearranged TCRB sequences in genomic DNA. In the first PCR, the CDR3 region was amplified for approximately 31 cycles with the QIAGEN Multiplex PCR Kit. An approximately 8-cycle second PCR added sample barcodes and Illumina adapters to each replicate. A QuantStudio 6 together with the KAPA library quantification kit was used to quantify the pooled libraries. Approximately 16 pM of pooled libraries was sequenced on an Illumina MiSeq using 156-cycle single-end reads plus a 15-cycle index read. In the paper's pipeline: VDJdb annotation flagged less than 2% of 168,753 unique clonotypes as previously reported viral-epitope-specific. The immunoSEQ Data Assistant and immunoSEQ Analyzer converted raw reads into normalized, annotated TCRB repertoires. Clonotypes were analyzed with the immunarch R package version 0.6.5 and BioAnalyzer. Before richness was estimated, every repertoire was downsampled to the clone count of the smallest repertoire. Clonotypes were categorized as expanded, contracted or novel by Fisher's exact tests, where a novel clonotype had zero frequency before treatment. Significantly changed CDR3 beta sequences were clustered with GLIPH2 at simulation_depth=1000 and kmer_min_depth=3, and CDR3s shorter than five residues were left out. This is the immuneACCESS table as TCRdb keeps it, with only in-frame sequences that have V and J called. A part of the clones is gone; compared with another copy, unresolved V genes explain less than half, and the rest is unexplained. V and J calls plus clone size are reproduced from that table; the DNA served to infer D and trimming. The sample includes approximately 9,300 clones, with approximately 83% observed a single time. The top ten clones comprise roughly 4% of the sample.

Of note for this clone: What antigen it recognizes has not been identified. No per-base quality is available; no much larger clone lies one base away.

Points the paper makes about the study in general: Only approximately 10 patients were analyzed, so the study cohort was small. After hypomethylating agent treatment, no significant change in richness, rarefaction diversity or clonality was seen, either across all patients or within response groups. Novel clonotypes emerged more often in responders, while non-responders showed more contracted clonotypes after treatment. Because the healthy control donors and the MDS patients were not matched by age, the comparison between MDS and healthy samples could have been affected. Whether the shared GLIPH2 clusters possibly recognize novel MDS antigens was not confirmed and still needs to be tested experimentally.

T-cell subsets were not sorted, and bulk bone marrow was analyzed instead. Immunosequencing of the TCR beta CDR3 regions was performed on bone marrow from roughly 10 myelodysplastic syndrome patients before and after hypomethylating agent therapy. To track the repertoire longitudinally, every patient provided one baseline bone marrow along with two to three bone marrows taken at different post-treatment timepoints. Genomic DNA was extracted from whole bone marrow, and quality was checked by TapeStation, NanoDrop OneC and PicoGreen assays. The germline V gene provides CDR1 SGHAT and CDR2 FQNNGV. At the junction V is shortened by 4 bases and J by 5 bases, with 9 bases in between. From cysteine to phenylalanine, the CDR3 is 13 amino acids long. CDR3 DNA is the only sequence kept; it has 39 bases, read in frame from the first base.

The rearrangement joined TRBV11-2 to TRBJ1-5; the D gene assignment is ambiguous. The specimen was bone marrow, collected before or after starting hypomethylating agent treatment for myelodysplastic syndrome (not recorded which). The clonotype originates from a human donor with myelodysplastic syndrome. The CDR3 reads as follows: CASSSEVYQPQHF. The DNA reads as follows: TGTGCCAGCAGCTCGGAGGTTTATCAGCCCCAGCATTTT.